This T cell receptor (beta chain) was captured by sequencing in a study of OX40 agonist ivuxolimab in advanced cancers. Overall study: Of the patients, three showed partial responses, one with hepatocellular carcinoma and two with cutaneous melanoma.

Some clones are missing from TCRdb's copy, which holds only in-frame ones; the method was immunoSEQ multiplex PCR. Of some 19,000 clones in the sample, less than 90% were seen once. CDR1 and CDR2 (germline): MDHEN, SYDVKM. The CDR3 loop spans 14 amino acids. The ends were cut back, 6 bases at V and 4 bases at J, with 14 bases in the middle. Findings and caveats of the study: Which antigen the expanded peripheral T cells recognized is unknown. Fewer expanded clones were found on average in CD4+ than in CD8+ T cells.

Points on this clone: Its antigen is still unknown.

The sequence was obtained from an adult with an advanced solid tumor such as melanoma, head and neck, liver or kidney cancer. The sequencing used CD4+ or CD8+ T cells sorted from blood, collected in a trial of the OX40 agonist ivuxolimab. The chain joins TRBV28 to TRBJ2-3; perhaps TRBD2 as D (6 bases). For the CDR3, the DNA is TGTGCCAGCAGCTTACGGGGGAATTCAGATACGCAGTATTTT. Residues: CASSLRGNSDTQYF.